Given below is one T cell receptor (beta chain) in context. Its antigen is not known. The sample originates from a study of T cells in Graves' hyperthyroidism and ophthalmopathy. From RNA transcripts, TCR beta CDR3 regions were amplified. The HTBI set primed first-round TCR CDR3 RT-PCR. TCRdb passed the multiplex PCR reads through MiXCR, listing each CDR3 protein once. Of over 250,000 distinct CDR3 sequences in the sample, around 22% were seen once. Study-wide findings and caveats: Expanded thyroid clonotypes (above 0.001) were mostly also found in blood. Separating ophthalmopathy from stable hyperthyroidism was achieved by a 13 V-J model.

The origin of this receptor is a man between 25 and 39 years old with Graves' ophthalmopathy. Sequencing was carried out using blood.

CDR3 in amino acids: CAISDRVPSTDTQYF. In DNA, the CDR3 is TGTGCCATCTCCGACAGGGTCCCCAGCACAGATACGCAGTATTTT. The chain links TRBV28 to TRBJ2-3; TRBD1 matches at 7 bases. CDR3 length: 15 residues. Germline CDR1 and CDR2: MDHEN and SYDVKM. The V gene end was trimmed by 10 bases and the J gene end by 0 bases; junction bases not matched to a gene: 10.